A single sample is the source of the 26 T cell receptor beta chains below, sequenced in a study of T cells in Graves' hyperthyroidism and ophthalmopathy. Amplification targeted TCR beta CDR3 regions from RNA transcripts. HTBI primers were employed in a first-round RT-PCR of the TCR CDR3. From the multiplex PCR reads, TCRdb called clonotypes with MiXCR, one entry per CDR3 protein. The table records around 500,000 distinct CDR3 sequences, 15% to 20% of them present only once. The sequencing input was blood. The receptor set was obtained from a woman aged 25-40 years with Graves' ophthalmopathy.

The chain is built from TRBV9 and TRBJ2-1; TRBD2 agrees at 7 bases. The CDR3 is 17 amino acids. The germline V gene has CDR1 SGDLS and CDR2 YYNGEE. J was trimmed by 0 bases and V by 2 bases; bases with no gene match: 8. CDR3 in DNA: TGTGCCAGCAGCGTGGGGGGGGGGGGGTACTCCTACAATGAGCAGTTCTTC. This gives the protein CASSVGGGGYSYNEQFF.

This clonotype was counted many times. As DNA, the CDR3 is TGCGCCAGCAGCCTGATAGGAACCGGGACAATCTACGAGCAGTACTTC. Translated: CASSLIGTGTIYEQYF. The genes are TRBV4-3 and TRBJ2-7; TRBD1 is a possible D gene (6 bases). CDR1 LGHNA and CDR2 YSLEER come from the germline V gene. Trimming took 4 bases from V and 3 from J, leaving 19 bases between them. This CDR3 region has 16 residues.

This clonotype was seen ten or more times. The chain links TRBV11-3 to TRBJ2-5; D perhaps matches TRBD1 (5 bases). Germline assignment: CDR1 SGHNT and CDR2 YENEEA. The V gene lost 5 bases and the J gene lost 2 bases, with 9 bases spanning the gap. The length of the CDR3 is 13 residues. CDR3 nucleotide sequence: TGTGCCAGCAGCCCAGGGTGGCAAGAGACCCAGTACTTC. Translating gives CASSPGWQETQYF.

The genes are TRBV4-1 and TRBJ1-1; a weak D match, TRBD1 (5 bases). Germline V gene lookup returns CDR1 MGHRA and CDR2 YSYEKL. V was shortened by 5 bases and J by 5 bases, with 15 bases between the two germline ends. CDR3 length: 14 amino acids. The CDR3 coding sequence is TGCGCCAGCAGCAAGGAGGCAGAGGGGACTGAAGCTTTCTTT. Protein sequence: CASSKEAEGTEAFF.

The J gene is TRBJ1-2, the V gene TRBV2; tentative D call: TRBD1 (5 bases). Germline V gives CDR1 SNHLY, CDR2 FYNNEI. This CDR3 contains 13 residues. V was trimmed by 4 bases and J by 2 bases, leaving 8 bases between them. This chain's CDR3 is CASSVRGNYGYTF. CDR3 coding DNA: TGTGCCAGCAGTGTCCGGGGGAACTATGGCTACACCTTC.

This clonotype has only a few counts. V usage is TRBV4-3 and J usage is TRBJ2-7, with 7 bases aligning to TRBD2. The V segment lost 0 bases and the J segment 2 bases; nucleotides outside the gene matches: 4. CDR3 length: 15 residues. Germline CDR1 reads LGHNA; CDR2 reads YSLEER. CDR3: CASSQEVGRAYEQYF. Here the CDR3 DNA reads TGCGCCAGCAGCCAAGAAGTTGGGAGGGCCTACGAGCAGTACTTC.

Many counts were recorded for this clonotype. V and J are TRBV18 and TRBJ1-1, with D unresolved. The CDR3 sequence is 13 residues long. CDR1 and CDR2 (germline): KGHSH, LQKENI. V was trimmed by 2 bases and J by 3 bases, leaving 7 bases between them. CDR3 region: CASSPSMDTEAFF. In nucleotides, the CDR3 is TGTGCCAGCTCACCATCCATGGACACTGAAGCTTTCTTT. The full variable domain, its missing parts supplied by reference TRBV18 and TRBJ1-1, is NAGVMQNPRHLVRRRGQEARLRCSPMKGHSHVYWYRQLPEEGLKFMVYLQKENIIDESGMPKERFSAEFPKEGPSILRIQQVVRGDSAAYFCASSPSMDTEAFFGQGTRLTVV.

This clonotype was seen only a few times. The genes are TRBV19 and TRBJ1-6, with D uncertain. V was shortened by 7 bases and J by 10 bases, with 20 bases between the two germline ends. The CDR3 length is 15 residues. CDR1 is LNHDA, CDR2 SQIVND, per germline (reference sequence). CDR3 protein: CASNLDGPRGSPLHF. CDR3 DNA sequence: TGTGCCAGTAACCTAGATGGACCCCGTGGGTCACCCCTCCACTTT.

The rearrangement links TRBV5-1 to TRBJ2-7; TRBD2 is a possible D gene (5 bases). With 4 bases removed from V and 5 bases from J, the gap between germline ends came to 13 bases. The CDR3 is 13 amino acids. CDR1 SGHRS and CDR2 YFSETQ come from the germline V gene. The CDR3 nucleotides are TGCGCCAGCAGCCAACCGGGAACCGACGAGCAGTACTTC. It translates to CASSQPGTDEQYF.

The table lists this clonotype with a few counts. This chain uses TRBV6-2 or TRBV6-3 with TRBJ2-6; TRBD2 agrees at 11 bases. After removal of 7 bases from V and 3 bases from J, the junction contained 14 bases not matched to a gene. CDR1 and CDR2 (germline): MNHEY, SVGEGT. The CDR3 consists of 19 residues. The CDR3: CASTDPRSSGRIGANVLTF. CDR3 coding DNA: TGTGCCAGCACCGACCCCCGATCTAGCGGGAGGATTGGGGCCAACGTCCTGACTTTC.

The CDR3 protein is CATSRGGTSSYEQYF. In nucleotides, the CDR3 is TGTGCCACCAGCAGAGGAGGGACTAGCTCCTACGAGCAGTACTTC. V gene TRBV15 combines with J gene TRBJ2-7, with 8 bases fitting TRBD2. The germline V gene has CDR1 LNHNV and CDR2 YYDKDF (reference sequence). This CDR3 has 15 residues. Unmatched junction bases numbered 2, after V lost 1 base and J lost 0 bases.

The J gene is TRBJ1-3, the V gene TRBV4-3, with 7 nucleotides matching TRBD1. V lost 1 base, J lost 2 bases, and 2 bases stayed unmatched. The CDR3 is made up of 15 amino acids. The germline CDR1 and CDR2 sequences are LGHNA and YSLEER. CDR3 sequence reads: CASSQGDSPGNTIYF. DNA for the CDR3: TGCGCCAGCAGCCAAGGGGACAGTCCTGGAAACACCATATATTTT.

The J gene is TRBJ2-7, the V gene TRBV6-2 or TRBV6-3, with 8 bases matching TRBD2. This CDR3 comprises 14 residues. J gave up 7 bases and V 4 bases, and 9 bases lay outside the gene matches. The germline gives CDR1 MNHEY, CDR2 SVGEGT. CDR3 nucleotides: TGTGCCAGCAGTTCAGGACTAGCTTGGAAAGAGCAGTACTTC. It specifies CASSSGLAWKEQYF.

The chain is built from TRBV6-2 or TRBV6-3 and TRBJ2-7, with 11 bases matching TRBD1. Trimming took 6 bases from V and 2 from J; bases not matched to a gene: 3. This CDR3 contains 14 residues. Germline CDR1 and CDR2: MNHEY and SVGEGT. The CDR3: CASRWTGGPYEQYF. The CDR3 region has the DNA TGTGCCAGCAGGTGGACAGGGGGCCCCTACGAGCAGTACTTC.

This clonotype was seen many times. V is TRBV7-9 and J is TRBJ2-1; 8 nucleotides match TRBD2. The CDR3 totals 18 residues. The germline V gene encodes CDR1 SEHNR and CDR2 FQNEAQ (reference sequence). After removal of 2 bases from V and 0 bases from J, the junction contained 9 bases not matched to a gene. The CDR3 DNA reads TGTGCCAGCAGCTTAATCGGGAGGGACTTTATCTCCTACAATGAGCAGTTCTTC. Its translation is CASSLIGRDFISYNEQFF.

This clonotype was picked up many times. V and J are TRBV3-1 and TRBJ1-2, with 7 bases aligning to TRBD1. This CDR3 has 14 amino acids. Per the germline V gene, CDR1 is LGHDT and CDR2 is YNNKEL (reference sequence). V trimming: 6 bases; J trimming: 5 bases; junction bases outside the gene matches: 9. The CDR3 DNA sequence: TGTGCCAGCAGTAAGGACAGGACTGGTTATGGCTACACCTTC. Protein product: CASSKDRTGYGYTF.

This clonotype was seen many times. In DNA, the CDR3 is TGTGCCAGCAGTGTCGACAGGGGGACCTATGGCTACACCTTC. Amino acid sequence: CASSVDRGTYGYTF. The chain carries TRBV12-3 or TRBV12-4 and TRBJ1-2; 9 bases are a match to TRBD1. J gave up 4 bases and V 5 bases, and 5 bases lay outside the gene matches. The CDR3 consists of 14 residues.

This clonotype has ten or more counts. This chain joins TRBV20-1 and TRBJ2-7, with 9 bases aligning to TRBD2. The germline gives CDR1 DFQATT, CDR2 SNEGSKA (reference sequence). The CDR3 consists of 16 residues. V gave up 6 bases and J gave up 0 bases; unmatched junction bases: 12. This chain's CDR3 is CSAEGVASGTSYEQYF. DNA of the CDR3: TGCAGTGCGGAAGGAGTAGCTAGCGGGACCTCCTACGAGCAGTACTTC.

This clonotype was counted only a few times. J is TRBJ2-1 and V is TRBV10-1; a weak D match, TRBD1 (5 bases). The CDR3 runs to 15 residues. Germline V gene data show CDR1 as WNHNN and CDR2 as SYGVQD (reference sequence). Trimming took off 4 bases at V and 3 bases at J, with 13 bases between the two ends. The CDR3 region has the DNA TGCGCCAGCAGTGCGGCTTCAGGGATCTACAATGAGCAGTTCTTC. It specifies CASSAASGIYNEQFF.

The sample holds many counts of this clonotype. The CDR3 region has the DNA TGTGCCAGCAGTTTAGCGAGCGTCCAAGAGACCCAGTACTTC. It is translated as CASSLASVQETQYF. V and J are TRBV12-3 or TRBV12-4 and TRBJ2-5; no clear D. The CDR3 consists of 14 residues. Between the trimmed V and J ends, which lost 0 bases and 1 base, there was a span of 6 bases.

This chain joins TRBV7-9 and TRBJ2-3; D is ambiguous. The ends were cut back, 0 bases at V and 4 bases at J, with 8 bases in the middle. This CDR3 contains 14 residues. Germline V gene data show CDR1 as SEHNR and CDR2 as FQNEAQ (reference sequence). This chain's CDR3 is CASSLAGIADTQYF. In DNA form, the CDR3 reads TGTGCCAGCAGCTTAGCAGGGATCGCAGATACGCAGTATTTT. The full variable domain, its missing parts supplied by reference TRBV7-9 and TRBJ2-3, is DTGVSQNPRHKITKRGQNVTFRCDPISEHNRLYWYRQTLGQGPEFLTYFQNEAQLEKSRLLSDRFSAERPKGSFSTLEIQRTEQGDSAMYLCASSLAGIADTQYFGPGTRLTVL.

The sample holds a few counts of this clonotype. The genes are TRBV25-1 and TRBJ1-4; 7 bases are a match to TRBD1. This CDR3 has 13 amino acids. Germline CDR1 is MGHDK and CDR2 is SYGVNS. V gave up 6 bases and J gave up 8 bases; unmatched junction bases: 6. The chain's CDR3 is CASSDPGQEKLFF. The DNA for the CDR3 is TGTGCCAGCAGCGATCCGGGACAGGAAAAACTGTTTTTT.

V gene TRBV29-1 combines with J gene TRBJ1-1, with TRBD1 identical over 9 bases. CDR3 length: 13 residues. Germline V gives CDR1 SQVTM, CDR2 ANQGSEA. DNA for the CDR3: TGCAGGGGCGACAGGGGGTTGAACACTGAAGCTTTCTTT. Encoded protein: CRGDRGLNTEAFF.

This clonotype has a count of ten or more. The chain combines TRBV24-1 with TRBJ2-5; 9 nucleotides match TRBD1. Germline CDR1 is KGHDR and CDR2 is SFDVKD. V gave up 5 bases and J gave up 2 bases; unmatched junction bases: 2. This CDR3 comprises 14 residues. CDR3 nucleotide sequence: TGTGCCACCAGTGGGACAGGGGAACAAGAGACCCAGTACTTC. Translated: CATSGTGEQETQYF.

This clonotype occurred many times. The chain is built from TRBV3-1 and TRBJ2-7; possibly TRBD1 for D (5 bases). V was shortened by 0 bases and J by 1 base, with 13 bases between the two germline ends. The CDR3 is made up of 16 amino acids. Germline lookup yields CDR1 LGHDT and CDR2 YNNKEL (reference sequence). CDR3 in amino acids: CASSQDPTGSSYEQYF. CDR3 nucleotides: TGTGCCAGCAGCCAAGATCCCACAGGTTCGTCCTACGAGCAGTACTTC.

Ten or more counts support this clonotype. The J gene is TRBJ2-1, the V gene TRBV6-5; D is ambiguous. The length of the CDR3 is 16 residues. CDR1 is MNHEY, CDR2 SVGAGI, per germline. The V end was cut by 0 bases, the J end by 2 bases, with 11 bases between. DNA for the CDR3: TGTGCCAGCAGTTACTCGCGGTCTCCTCCCTACAATGAGCAGTTCTTC. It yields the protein CASSYSRSPPYNEQFF.